The clone carrying this T cell receptor (beta chain) was seen only a few times. The antigen remains undetermined. The data belong to a study of T cells after yellow fever vaccination. Study conclusions and caveats: Among primary-vaccination clones, most reappeared after the booster, at 95% to 96% for CD4 and roughly 88% for CD8. Few clonotypes appeared in both CD4 and CD8 compartments.

MiXCR was run by TCRdb on the 5' RACE reads, yielding one entry per CDR3 protein. The sample consists of about 260,000 distinct CDR3 sequences, approximately 13% of them appearing once. From germline, CDR1 is MNHEY and CDR2 SVGAGI. The CDR3 has 14 residues. Trimming took 10 bases from V and 5 from J, leaving 21 bases between them. The sequence derives from a man aged 25 to 45 who received the YFV17D yellow fever vaccine. The sample was CD4+ T cells sorted from PBMCs, taken 45 days after the yellow fever booster vaccination. The chain recombines TRBV6-5 with TRBJ2-7; perhaps TRBD1 as D (6 bases). In DNA form, the CDR3 reads TGTGCCACATTAAAGACAGGAACGAACCACGAGCAGTACTTC. This translates into CATLKTGTNHEQYF.